This T cell receptor (beta chain) originates from a study of T cell responses to AZD1222 COVID-19 vaccine. Turning to the study itself: Pooled in the analysis were second doses at about 4 or about 12 weeks. Study-wide findings and caveats: The span of vaccine-associated CD4 TCRs extended across spike, with dominance at 160-218 and 743-854. Nearly half of the spike-specific TCRs reportedly recognize variant regions that carry no mutations. Two doses of AZD1222 preceded a rise in Spike-specific TCR breadth and depth.

The germline V gene encodes CDR1 SEHNR and CDR2 FQNEAQ (reference sequence). The CDR3 totals 14 residues. The germline V and J ends were trimmed by 6 bases and 5 bases, with 16 bases remaining between them. Worth noting for this clone: The antigen is unknown.

Here immunoSEQ multiplex PCR was the method, and the copy in TCRdb shows in-frame clones only, minus some. In the table there are about 120,000 clones, around 92% of which are singletons. This TCR was sampled from an adult in good health. The chain uses TRBV7-9 and TRBJ2-5, with D perhaps assigned TRBD1 or TRBD2 (6 bases each). The input for sequencing was peripheral blood, taken on day 0 of AZD1222 vaccination. Written as DNA, the CDR3 is TGTGCCAGCAGGCTCGGGGGCGGAGCCGAGACCCAGTACTTC. This codes for CASRLGGGAETQYF.